This T cell receptor (beta chain) was sequenced in a study of PD-1 blockade in classical Hodgkin lymphoma. J gave up 5 bases and V 4 bases, and 5 bases lay outside the gene matches. The CDR3 has 15 amino acids. Germline lookup yields CDR1 MNHEY and CDR2 SVGAGI. Each and every patient relapsed after autologous stem cell transplantation, and patients got differing brentuximab vedotin exposure. Produced via immunoSEQ multiplex PCR; TCRdb's table is partial and in-frame only. The data show around 150,000 clones, around 84% seen once. The rearrangement links TRBV6-5 to TRBJ2-2, with 9 bases that match TRBD1. The sequence derives from a human donor with classical Hodgkin lymphoma. The material was peripheral blood mononuclear cells (PBMCs), obtained before the second cycle of nivolumab. The CDR3 DNA reads as TGTGCCAGCAGTTCTCCGGGACAGGGAACCGGGGAGCTGTTTTTT. Protein: CASSSPGQGTGELFF.